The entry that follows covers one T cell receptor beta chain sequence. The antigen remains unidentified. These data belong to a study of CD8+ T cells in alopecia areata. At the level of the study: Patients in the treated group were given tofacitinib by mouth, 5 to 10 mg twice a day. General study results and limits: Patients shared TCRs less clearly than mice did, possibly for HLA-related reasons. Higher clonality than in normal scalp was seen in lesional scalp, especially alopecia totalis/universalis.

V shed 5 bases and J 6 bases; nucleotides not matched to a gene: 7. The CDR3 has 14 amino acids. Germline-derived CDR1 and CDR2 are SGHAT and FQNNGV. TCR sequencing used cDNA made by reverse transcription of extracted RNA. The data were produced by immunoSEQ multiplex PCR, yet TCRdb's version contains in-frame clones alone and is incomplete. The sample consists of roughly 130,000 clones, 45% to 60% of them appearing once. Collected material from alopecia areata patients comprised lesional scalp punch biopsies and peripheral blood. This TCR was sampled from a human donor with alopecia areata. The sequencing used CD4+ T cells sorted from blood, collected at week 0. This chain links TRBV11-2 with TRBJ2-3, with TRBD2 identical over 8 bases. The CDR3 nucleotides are TGTGCCAGCAGCCTGGGGCTAGCGGGCGATACGCAGTATTTT. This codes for CASSLGLAGDTQYF.